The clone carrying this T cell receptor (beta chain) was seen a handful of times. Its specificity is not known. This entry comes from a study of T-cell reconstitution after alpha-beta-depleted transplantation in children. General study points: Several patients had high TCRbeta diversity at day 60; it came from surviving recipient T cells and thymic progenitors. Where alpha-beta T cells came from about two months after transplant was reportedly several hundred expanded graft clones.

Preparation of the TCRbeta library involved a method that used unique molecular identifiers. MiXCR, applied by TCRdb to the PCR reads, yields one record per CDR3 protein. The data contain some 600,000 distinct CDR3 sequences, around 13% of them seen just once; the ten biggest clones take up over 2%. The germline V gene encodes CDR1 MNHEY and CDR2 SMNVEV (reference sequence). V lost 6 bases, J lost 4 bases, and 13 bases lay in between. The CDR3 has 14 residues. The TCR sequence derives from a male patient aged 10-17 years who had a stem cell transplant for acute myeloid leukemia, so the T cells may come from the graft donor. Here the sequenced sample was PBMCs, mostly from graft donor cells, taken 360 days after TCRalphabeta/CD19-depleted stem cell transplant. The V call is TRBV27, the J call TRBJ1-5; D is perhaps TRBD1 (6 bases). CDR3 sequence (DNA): TGTGCCAGCAGCACGAACGGACAGAATCAGCCCCAGCATTTT. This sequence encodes CASSTNGQNQPQHF.